This is a list of T cell receptor beta chains from one sample in a study of Graves' ophthalmopathy and Graves' hyperthyroidism. TCRdb ran MiXCR on the multiplex PCR reads and lists one entry per CDR3 protein. The table lists 150,000 to 200,000 distinct CDR3 sequences, 35% to 50% of them singletons. Sequenced input: peripheral blood. Source of these receptors: a man aged 25 to 45 with Graves' ophthalmopathy. Each CDR3 is given with its conserved first and last residue. A D gene is named only where the DNA matches it firmly. A row's size may be missing; if present it is once, few, many or a size class.

TRBJ1-1 . . TRBV6-2/TRBV6-3 TGTGCCAGCAGTTATCGGCGACAGAGGGAAGCTTTCTTT CASSYRRQREAFF
TRBJ1-2 many . TRBV4-1 TGCGCCAGCAGCCGGGGGGGGGTCGGTGGCTACACCTTC CASSRGGVGGYTF
TRBJ2-7 . . TRBV7-8 TGTGCCAGCAGCCCGACAGGCTCCTCCTACGAGCAGTACTTC CASSPTGSSYEQYF
TRBJ2-7 once TRBD2 TRBV2 TGTGCCACGGGGGGGGGACATGGCTACGAGCAGTACTTC CATGGGHGYEQYF
TRBJ2-7 many . TRBV6-5 TGTGCCAGCAGAAGGACGGGGACCTACGAGCAGTACTTC CASRRTGTYEQYF
TRBJ2-5 . . TRBV12-3/TRBV12-4 TGTGCCAGCAGGCCGGACAACGACAGGACCCAGTACTTC CASRPDNDRTQYF
TRBJ2-7 once TRBD2 TRBV11-2 TGTGCCAGCAGCTTAGGGTCCGGGGGGAACGAGCAGTACTTC CASSLGSGGNEQYF
TRBJ1-6 . TRBD1 TRBV6-1 TGTGCCAGCAGTCCGACAGGGAGGAGCTCCTATAATTCACCCCTCCACTTT CASSPTGRSSYNSPLHF
TRBJ2-6 many TRBD1 TRBV7-3 TGTGCCAGCAGCCCTTCGGACAGGGCTGGGGCCAACGTCCTGACTTTC CASSPSDRAGANVLTF
TRBJ2-5 many TRBD1 TRBV7-3 TGTGCCAGCAGCCCCGACAGGGGGATGAAGACCCAGTACTTC CASSPDRGMKTQYF
TRBJ2-7 many . TRBV9 TGTGCCAGCAGCGTAGGGGAAGACTACGAGCAGTACTTC CASSVGEDYEQYF
TRBJ2-7 . TRBD1 TRBV12-3/TRBV12-4 TGTGCCAGCAGGCCCGGACAGGGAGGCGCCTACGAGCAGTACTTC CASRPGQGGAYEQYF
TRBJ1-1 many . TRBV6-2/TRBV6-3 TGTGCCAGCAGTTTCCGAGCGGGCCCGACCAACACTGAAGCTTTCTTT CASSFRAGPTNTEAFF
TRBJ1-1 many . TRBV13 TGTGCCAGCAGCTTACAGCAACCCATGAACACTGAAGCTTTCTTT CASSLQQPMNTEAFF
TRBJ1-2 many . TRBV7-2 TGTGCCAGCAGCTTAGCCTATGCCCGGACGGAAGCTTATGGCTACACCTTC CASSLAYARTEAYGYTF
TRBJ1-1 many . TRBV4-3 TGCGCCAGCAGCCAAGACGGGCGTGGGGGCACTGAAGCTTTCTTT CASSQDGRGGTEAFF
TRBJ1-1 . . TRBV24-1 TGTGCCAGAGGACGGGAATACACTGAAGCTTTCTTT CARGREYTEAFF
TRBJ1-5 many TRBD1 TRBV12-3/TRBV12-4 TGTGCCAGCAGTCCGGGACAGGGGGCGCCGAATCAGCCCCAGCATTTT CASSPGQGAPNQPQHF
TRBJ2-5 many . TRBV6-1 TGTGCCAGCAGTCCTTGGAGAGGCGAGACCCAGTACTTC CASSPWRGETQYF
TRBJ1-1 many . TRBV20-1 TGCAGTGCTAGAGATTCAGATATCACTGAAGCTTTCTTT CSARDSDITEAFF
TRBJ1-3 many . TRBV7-2 TGTGCCAGCAGCTTCTTCTTACAGGGTGGCTCTGGAAACACCATATATTTT CASSFFLQGGSGNTIYF
TRBJ2-7 many TRBD1 TRBV20-1 TGCAGTGCTAGAGGACAGGGGGGGAGGTACGAGCAGTACTTC CSARGQGGRYEQYF
TRBJ2-7 many . TRBV6-2/TRBV6-3 TGTGCCAGCAGCCGAACCGGGCCTACCTCCACGGGCCACGAGCAGTACTTC CASSRTGPTSTGHEQYF
TRBJ2-2 many . TRBV28 TGTGCCAGCAGTTTGAACACCGGGGAGCTGTTTTTT CASSLNTGELFF
TRBJ1-2 many TRBD1 TRBV27 TGTGCCAGCAGTTTATCGGGACAGGAAGGCGGCTACACCTTC CASSLSGQEGGYTF
TRBJ1-2 many TRBD1 TRBV19 TGTGCCAGTAAGGCCTCGAGACAGGGAGGCTATGGCTACACCTTC CASKASRQGGYGYTF
TRBJ1-2 many TRBD1 TRBV6-5 TGTGCCAGCAGTTCGGGACAGGGGCTTAACTATGGCTACACCTTC CASSSGQGLNYGYTF
TRBJ1-1 many . TRBV27 TGTGCCAGCAGTTTATTTCCCCCGATCACTGAAGCTTTCTTT CASSLFPPITEAFF
TRBJ1-1 . TRBD1 TRBV12-3/TRBV12-4 TGTGCCAGCATCTCAGGGGGAGCGGACACTGAAGCTTTCTTT CASISGGADTEAFF
TRBJ2-5 . . TRBV11-2 TGTGCCAGCAGCACCAATTACAGGGCGTCCGGGGAGACCCAGTACTTC CASSTNYRASGETQYF
TRBJ2-7 . TRBD2 TRBV20-1 TGCAGTGCTAGGAAGCGGGAGGTGTCCTACGAGCAGTACTTC CSARKREVSYEQYF
TRBJ2-7 many . TRBV28 TGTGCCAGCAGTCCACAGGGAAACTACGAGCAGTACTTC CASSPQGNYEQYF
TRBJ2-7 once . TRBV11-2 TGTGCCAGCAGTAATGGGGAGTCCATCTCCTACGAGCAGTACTTC CASSNGESISYEQYF
TRBJ2-5 many . TRBV11-3 TGTGCCAGCAGCACCCTCCCCGGGAATAAAGAGACCCAGTACTTC CASSTLPGNKETQYF
TRBJ1-2 medium-sized TRBD1 TRBV28 TGTGCCAGCAGTTCTCGTGGCAGGGGGCCCCTTAACTACTATGGCTACACCTTC CASSSRGRGPLNYYGYTF
TRBJ1-1 . . TRBV6-1 TGTGCCAGCAGTGAACAGCCGTGGGACACTGAAGCTTTCTTT CASSEQPWDTEAFF
TRBJ1-1 many TRBD1 TRBV6-2/TRBV6-3 TGTGCCAGCAGTTACGGGAGCGGACAGGGGTACACTGAAGCTTTCTTT CASSYGSGQGYTEAFF
TRBJ1-1 . . TRBV6-1 TGTGCCAGCAGTGTGGGGCCGGGTGAAGCTTTCTTT CASSVGPGEAFF
TRBJ2-5 many . TRBV6-1 TGTGCCCCAGAGGGGGCCCAGTACTTC CAPEGAQYF
TRBJ2-6 . . TRBV6-4 TGTGCCAGCAGTGACTCAGGGGCTTCTGGGGCCAACGTCCTGACTTTC CASSDSGASGANVLTF
TRBJ1-2 many . TRBV28 TGTGCCAGCAGTCCCCACGGGAAAAGCGATGGCTACACCTTC CASSPHGKSDGYTF
TRBJ2-5 few . TRBV12-3/TRBV12-4 TGTGCCAGCAGCCAGACACCCCGTGTGGTGGGGCGGAGCCCCCGGGACCAGTACTTC CASSQTPRVVGRSPRDQYF
TRBJ2-2 many TRBD1 TRBV7-3 TGTGCCAGCAGCTCCGGGACAGGGGGCAGATACGGGGAGCTGTTTTTT CASSSGTGGRYGELFF
TRBJ2-7 once . TRBV7-9 TGTGCCAGCAGCTTATCTGTGGGCTACGAGCAGTACTTC CASSLSVGYEQYF
TRBJ1-1 once . TRBV19 TGTGCTAGTAGTATAGGTGAGGCTGAAGCTTTCTTT CASSIGEAEAFF
TRBJ1-2 many . TRBV7-2 TGTGCCAGCAGCTTAGGATCTGGCTATGGCTACACCTTC CASSLGSGYGYTF
TRBJ1-1 . . TRBV12-3/TRBV12-4 TGTGCCAGCAGTTTAAGGGGTCTGTATGCTTTCTTT CASSLRGLYAFF
TRBJ2-7 . . TRBV28 TGTGCCAGCAGTTTTCCGGCGGCTCCGGGGGAGGAGCAGTACTTC CASSFPAAPGEEQYF
TRBJ1-1 . . TRBV6-1 TGTGCCAGCAGTGCTATAATGGGGGACACTGAAGCTTTCTTT CASSAIMGDTEAFF
TRBJ2-2 many TRBD1 TRBV2 TGTGCCAGCAGGGCCGGACAGGGGGCATCCGGGGAGCTGTTTTTT CASRAGQGASGELFF
TRBJ1-2 many . TRBV28 TGTGCCAGCAGTCCTGAGGACTTTCCCCGCTATGGCTACACCTTC CASSPEDFPRYGYTF
TRBJ1-5 few TRBD1 TRBV6-1 TGTGCCAGCAGTGGACAGGGGTTTGTAGGCAATCAGCCCCAGCATTTT CASSGQGFVGNQPQHF
TRBJ2-1 many TRBD1 TRBV6-1 TGTGCCAGCAGTGCCGGGACAGGGGCTAACAATGAGCAGTTCTTC CASSAGTGANNEQFF
TRBJ2-5 . . TRBV2 TGTGCCAGCAGTGACCCCCTGTCGGGGACCCAGTACTTC CASSDPLSGTQYF